This T cell receptor beta chain was profiled in a study of T-cell memory formation after mild COVID-19. Constant-segment primers and 5'RACE yielded cDNA libraries for TCR alpha and TCR beta, each carrying sample barcodes and UMIs. MiXCR, applied by TCRdb to the 5' RACE reads, yields one record per CDR3 protein. Of roughly 400,000 distinct CDR3 sequences listed, 20% to 30% are singletons. Worth noting for this clonotype: Antigen specificity is unknown.

Study-wide results and caveats: Clones that got smaller from day 15 to 85 had even CD4/CD8, while clones growing later tipped toward CD4+. For contracting clones, CD4+ ones sat mainly in CM and EM, CD8+ in EMRA. Pre-infection memory harbored some responding clones, suggesting cross-reactive memory joined.

Germline V gene sequence: CDR1 KGHDR, CDR2 SFDVKD. This CDR3 is built from 13 residues. The J segment lost 4 bases and the V segment lost 9 bases, leaving 2 bases of the junction unmatched. The clonotype comes from an adult woman who had mild COVID-19 (a few samples of this study predate the infection). Cell type and time point are not known. The chain uses TRBV24-1 and TRBJ2-1; TRBD2 agrees at 10 bases. The sequencing input was PBMCs or a T cell subset sorted from them (not recorded which). This chain's CDR3 is CATGTSVYNEQFF. The CDR3 DNA reads TGTGCCACCGGGACTAGCGTGTACAATGAGCAGTTCTTC.